This TCR beta chain was documented in a study of spatial heterogeneity in lung cancer. MiXCR, run by TCRdb on the 5' RACE reads, gives a single entry per CDR3 protein. The data hold 25,000 to 35,000 distinct CDR3 sequences, with roughly 10% observed a single time. Time point noted: blood at routine non-recurrence follow-up after resection. Whole RNA came from tumor, nontumor lung or frozen PBMC and was sequenced without being sorted. This clonotype was counted many times. The CDR3 is 12 amino acids. Germline CDR1 is LNHDA and CDR2 is SQIVND (reference sequence). Trimming took 10 bases from V and 5 from J, leaving 14 bases between them.

The chain employs TRBV19 and TRBJ1-2; tentative D call: TRBD1 (5 bases). This TCR was recovered from a female donor with early-stage non-small cell lung cancer. Specimen: PBMCs, collected at follow-up. For the CDR3, the DNA is TGTGCCACACAGGCAGCGATATATGGCTACACCTTC. Amino acid sequence: CATQAAIYGYTF.